This T cell receptor beta chain was recovered during a study of T cell repertoires in cytomegalovirus infection. Study summary: Public TCR beta signatures indicated both CMV infection and matching HLA type. General study results and limits: Totalled public TCR beta family frequency picked out people who carried CMV plus the relevant HLA.

In the case of this clonotype: Its antigen is not identified.

TCRdb reprocessed the reads via MiXCR and lists one record per CDR3 protein. This sample has fewer than 550,000 distinct CDR3 sequences, with approximately 25% found just once. Trimming removed 4 bases from V and 5 bases from J; junction bases left unmatched: 5. Per the germline V gene, CDR1 is SGHVS and CDR2 is FNYEAQ. There are 15 residues in the CDR3. The source of this sequence is a human donor in good health (CMV status not recorded). Some clones in this sample may be carry-over from other donors' samples. This chain joins TRBV7-6 and TRBJ2-2; 9 bases agree with TRBD2. Sequencing was carried out using PBMCs. This chain's CDR3 is CASSSLAGVTGELFF. CDR3 nucleotides: TGTGCCAGCAGCTCTTTAGCGGGAGTGACCGGGGAGCTGTTTTTT.